This entry is about one TCR beta chain. The data were taken from a study of blood T cell repertoires in COVID-19. Across the whole study: From T cells, B-cell-depleted T cells, or PBMCs came the material, which was cDNA or gDNA.

From germline, CDR1 is SGHVS and CDR2 FQNEAQ. The ends lost 4 bases at V and 4 bases at J; junction bases unmatched: 3. The CDR3 runs to 14 residues. Authors' processing steps: Estimation of nucleated cell counts was performed using reference gene primer amplification. TCRdb's copy holds only in-frame clones and misses some; the assay was immunoSEQ multiplex PCR. That table gives V, J and clone size, and the DNA gave D and trimming. The sample has more than 130,000 clones; less than 85% are singletons. The TCR sequence derives from a woman aged 80 or over in a cohort sampled during active or convalescent COVID-19. V and J are TRBV7-8 and TRBJ1-1; 10 bases are a match to TRBD1. Specimen: peripheral blood. CDR3 coding DNA: TGTGCCAGCAGCTCCTGGGACAGGGGCACTGAAGCTTTCTTT. Encoded protein: CASSSWDRGTEAFF.